This T cell receptor beta chain was recovered during a study of blood T cell repertoires in COVID-19. Study-level background: There were acute and convalescent COVID-19 samples, and they came from the United States, Italy and Spain. In each case, the material was cDNA or gDNA derived from T cells, B-cell-depleted T cells, or PBMCs.

Study processing details: The assay estimated nucleated cells by amplifying reference gene primers. Produced via immunoSEQ multiplex PCR; TCRdb's table is partial and in-frame only. That table is the source of V, J and clone size, and D and trimming were worked out from the DNA. This sample yields roughly 130,000 clones, of which 70% to 85% are seen a single time; approximately 5% belongs to the top ten. Losses at the gene ends were 5 bases for V and 7 bases for J; bases not matched to a gene: 13. Germline V gene lookup returns CDR1 SGHTA and CDR2 FQGNSA. The CDR3 runs to 15 residues. The specimen sequenced was peripheral blood. The sequence was obtained from a woman aged 65 to 85 with acute or convalescent COVID-19. The genes are TRBV7-2 and TRBJ1-2, with 7 bases that match TRBD1. The CDR3 DNA sequence: TGTGCCAGCAGCCCACGACCTGGAGGGGGCATTGGCTACACCTTC. This codes for CASSPRPGGGIGYTF. Full variable domain (remainder filled in from reference TRBV7-2 and TRBJ1-2): GAGVSQSPSNKVTEKGKDVELRCDPISGHTALYWYRQSLGQGLEFLIYFQGNSAPDKSGLPSDRFSAERTGGSVSTLTIQRTQQEDSAVYLCASSPRPGGGIGYTFGSGTRLTVV.